The 14 T cell receptor beta chains in this list originate from one sample, sequenced in a study of tumor and adjacent non-tumor tissue in lung cancer. The template was RNA from unsorted bulk tissue. TCRbeta libraries were built with three rounds of nested PCR, modified from ARM-PCR. TCRdb re-called the multiplex PCR reads through MiXCR, storing one row per CDR3 protein. The sample includes approximately 75,000 distinct CDR3 sequences, over 70% of them seen just once. The material sequenced was lung tumor tissue. Receptors were obtained from a woman in her forties or fifties with non-small cell lung cancer.

Worth noting for this clonotype: A read error may account for a junction end that differs from germline. This sequence joins TRBV6-1 and TRBJ1-4; D not certain. The length of the CDR3 is 12 residues. From germline, CDR1 is MNHNS and CDR2 SASEGT. In DNA, the CDR3 is TGTGCAAGCAGTGTGACTCCCGAAAAACTGTTTTTT. It encodes CASSVTPEKLFF.

This clonotype appeared many times. This chain joins TRBV6-1 and TRBJ1-2; tentatively, D is TRBD1 (5 bases). Trimming left V 2 bases short and J 4 bases short, with 14 bases between. The CDR3 runs 15 residues. Germline CDR1 MNHNS, CDR2 SASEGT. The CDR3 sequence: CASSEFETAFYGYTF. The CDR3, as DNA: TGTGCCAGCAGTGAATTCGAGACAGCCTTCTATGGCTACACCTTC.

With respect to this clonotype: A read error may account for a junction end that differs from germline. The chain links TRBV12-3 or TRBV12-4 to TRBJ1-1, with a weak D call TRBD1 (6 bases). This CDR3 region has 16 residues. DNA for the CDR3: TGCGCCAGCAGTTTGGGGGGACGGGAAGGGGACACTGAAGCTTACTTT. Protein product: CASSLGGREGDTEAYF.

This clonotype was seen only a few times. The chain has TRBV5-1 and TRBJ2-7, with 10 bases that match TRBD2. This CDR3 is built from 15 residues. Looked up from germline, CDR1 is SGHRS and CDR2 is YFSETQ. V was pared by 3 bases and J by 2 bases, with 5 bases of the junction left unmatched. The CDR3 DNA is TGCGCCAGCAGCTACAGACTAGCGGGTACCTACGAGCAGTACTTC. It specifies CASSYRLAGTYEQYF.

Details on this clonotype: One end of the junction varies from germline; a read error may be responsible. V usage is TRBV10-3 and J usage is TRBJ1-4; D perhaps matches TRBD1 (6 bases). The germline V gene encodes CDR1 ENHRY and CDR2 SYGVKD. The CDR3 length is 14 residues. CDR3 residues: CAIMDSATDEKLFF. CDR3 sequence (DNA): TGTGCCATCATGGACAGTGCAACTGATGAAAAACTGTTTTTT.

This clonotype was seen repeatedly, ten times or more. The chain couples TRBV30 to TRBJ2-7; D unresolved. With 0 bases removed from V and 3 bases from J, the gap between germline ends came to 6 bases. Germline CDR1 and CDR2: GTSNPN and SVGIG (reference sequence). The CDR3 is 12 residues long. The CDR3 bases are TGTGCCTGGAGTGTACACGGCTACGAGCAGTACTTC. It yields the protein CAWSVHGYEQYF.

Details on this clonotype: One end of the junction fails to match germline, which may point to a read error. The chain uses TRBV11-2 and TRBJ2-5; D is unresolved. Per germline, CDR1 SGHAT and CDR2 FQNNGV. The CDR3 consists of 13 residues. The CDR3 here is CASSFAGEERQYF. CDR3 DNA sequence: TGTGCTAGCAGCTTTGCTGGTGAAGAGAGACAGTACTTC.

Concerning this clonotype itself: The germline gene is not matched at one end of the junction; a read error may be the cause. The chain combines TRBV19 with TRBJ2-1, with 7 positions matching TRBD2. This CDR3 comprises 15 residues. Germline assignment: CDR1 LNHDA and CDR2 SQIVND (reference sequence). This CDR3 reads CVSSNPGLTHNEQFF. CDR3 DNA sequence: TGTGTCAGTAGTAACCCGGGACTAACCCACAATGAGCAGTTCTTC.

This chain links TRBV29-1 with TRBJ2-3; 7 bases align to TRBD1. Per germline, CDR1 SQVTM and CDR2 ANQGSEA. Losses at the gene ends were 3 bases for V and 1 base for J; bases not matched to a gene: 4. The CDR3 runs to 14 residues. The CDR3 nucleotides read TGCAGCGTTGAGTCGACAGGGCGCACAGATACGCAGTATTTT. Its translation: CSVESTGRTDTQYF.

The chain uses TRBV29-1 and TRBJ2-3; D ambiguous. Germline V gene sequence: CDR1 SQVTM, CDR2 ANQGSEA. This CDR3 has 13 residues. The V gene lost 3 bases and the J gene lost 4 bases, with 11 bases spanning the gap. The CDR3 loop is CSVDSHESDTQYF. In DNA form, the CDR3 reads TGCAGCGTTGATTCTCACGAGTCAGATACGCAGTATTTT.

Points on this clonotype: A read error may explain this, as a much larger clone is one base away. The V and J genes are TRBV20-1 and TRBJ2-2; tentative D call: TRBD2 (7 bases). V lost 2 bases and J 4 bases, leaving 17 bases between the germline ends. The CDR3 is 16 residues long. The germline CDR1 and CDR2 sequences are DFQATT and SNEGSKA (reference sequence). The CDR3 DNA reads TGCAGTGCTAGACCTAGGGGGAGGGGTGGCACCGGGGAGCTGTTTTTT. Residues: CSARPRGRGGTGELFF.

About this clonotype itself: At one boundary the junction diverges from the germline segment, which might be a read error. V gene TRBV4-2 combines with J gene TRBJ1-4; TRBD1 matches 10 bases. The germline V gene encodes CDR1 LGHNA and CDR2 YNFKEQ. The CDR3 has 16 residues. The CDR3 coding sequence is TGTGCCAGCAGCGAAGATACCGGGACAGGGGCCGAAAAATTGTTTTTT. This gives the protein CASSEDTGTGAEKLFF.

This clonotype was found many times. J is TRBJ1-2 and V is TRBV4-1; TRBD1 matches at 8 bases. CDR3 length equals 15 residues. Germline V gene lookup returns CDR1 MGHRA and CDR2 YSYEKL. The V and J ends lost 4 bases and 6 bases, in that order; junction bases with no gene match: 10. CDR3 sequence: CASSPGPGQDHGYTF. CDR3 DNA: TGCGCCAGCAGCCCGGGACCGGGACAGGATCATGGCTACACCTTC.

Points on this clonotype: A junction boundary mismatches the germline segment, possibly from a read error. The J gene is TRBJ2-5, the V gene TRBV4-2, with a tentative D call TRBD2 (6 bases). Germline V gene sequence: CDR1 LGHNA, CDR2 YNFKEQ. This CDR3 region has 15 residues. This CDR3 is CACSQGLGGKETQYF. DNA of the CDR3: TGTGCCTGCAGCCAAGGCTTAGGAGGGAAAGAGACCCAGTACTTC.